The 3 T cell receptor beta chains reported below all come from one sample, sequenced in a study of immune heterogeneity within non-small cell lung tumors. The template consisted of bulk tumor genomic DNA, with about 600 ng used per sample. Biopsies that were spaced far apart were taken, several per primary tumor, during surgery. The study enrolled patients with untreated, newly diagnosed non-small cell lung cancer who underwent curative surgery. Multiplex PCR amplified the TCR beta CDR3 region. Its first round ran for roughly 9 cycles with 32 V and 13 J primers. One entry per CDR3 protein, called by TCRdb with MiXCR from the multiplex PCR reads. The sample consists of fewer than 25,000 distinct CDR3 sequences, approximately 30% of them appearing once. The specimen sequenced was lung tumor tissue. The receptors derive from a man aged 35-49 years with non-small cell lung cancer.

The chain has TRBV20-1 and TRBJ2-5; TRBD2 matches at 9 bases. Germline trimming cut 0 bases from V and 1 base from J; bases unmatched to any gene: 12. The V gene's germline CDR1 is DFQATT and CDR2 SNEGSKA (reference sequence). The CDR3 covers 18 residues. The CDR3 spells CSARDGLAGPSFQETQYF. CDR3 DNA: TGCAGTGCTAGAGACGGCCTAGCGGGACCCTCATTCCAAGAGACCCAGTACTTC.

This clonotype was detected once. The chain employs TRBV14 and TRBJ2-3, with 8 bases fitting TRBD2. There are 14 residues in the CDR3. V shed 1 base and J 8 bases; nucleotides not matched to a gene: 5. Germline CDR1 and CDR2: SGHDN and FVKESK. CDR3 DNA: TGTGCCAGCAGCCAAGGTCTAGCGGGTGCTACGCAGTATTTT. This codes for CASSQGLAGATQYF.

This clonotype was observed a few times. V is TRBV19 and J is TRBJ2-5, with 11 bases that match TRBD1. CDR1 and CDR2 (germline): LNHDA, SQIVND (reference sequence). The CDR3 length is 15 residues. The J segment lost 4 bases and the V segment lost 4 bases, leaving 5 bases of the junction unmatched. The CDR3 sequence: CASSTIGTGGETQYF. CDR3 bases: TGTGCCAGTAGTACCATAGGGACAGGGGGAGAGACCCAGTACTTC.